These 16 T cell receptor beta chains were all obtained from the same sample, sequenced in a study of T-cell memory formation after mild COVID-19. TCRdb reprocessed the 5' RACE reads via MiXCR and lists one record per CDR3 protein. Among 120,000 to 150,000 distinct CDR3 sequences listed, 11% to 15% were seen once. Sequencing used PBMCs or a T cell subset sorted from them (not recorded which). The receptor set was obtained from an adult woman who had mild COVID-19 (a few samples of this study predate the infection). Cell type and time point are not known.

There are a few counts of this clonotype. J is TRBJ2-3 and V is TRBV4-1, with D maybe TRBD2 (7 bases). This CDR3 is built from 15 residues. The germline V gene encodes CDR1 MGHRA and CDR2 YSYEKL. With 6 bases removed from V and 4 bases from J, the gap between germline ends came to 17 bases. The CDR3 DNA sequence: TGCGCCAGCAGTGCGGGGGCCCTCACTCCAGATACGCAGTATTTT. Its translation: CASSAGALTPDTQYF.

This chain uses TRBV24-1 with TRBJ2-3; 9 bases align to TRBD2. Germline loops: CDR1 KGHDR, CDR2 SFDVKD. The junction had 13 bases not matched to a gene; V was cut back by 3 bases and J by 4 bases. The CDR3 extends over 18 amino acids. The CDR3 nucleotides read TGTGCCACCAGTGATCCATCGTTGACTAGCGGTAATGCAGATACGCAGTATTTT. The encoded protein is CATSDPSLTSGNADTQYF.

The chain combines TRBV19 with TRBJ2-1; a weak D match, TRBD2 (7 bases). CDR1 and CDR2 from the germline V gene are LNHDA and SQIVND (reference sequence). V lost 3 bases and J 7 bases, leaving 16 bases between the germline ends. CDR3 length: 15 residues. The CDR3 loop reads CASSMYGGATNEQFF. The DNA for the CDR3 is TGTGCCAGTAGTATGTATGGGGGGGCAACGAATGAGCAGTTCTTC. The whole variable domain, remainder taken from reference TRBV19 and TRBJ2-1, is DGGITQSPKYLFRKEGQNVTLSCEQNLNHDAMYWYRQDPGQGLRLIYYSQIVNDFQKGDIAEGYSVSREKKESFPLTVTSAQKNPTAFYLCASSMYGGATNEQFFGPGTRLTVL.

The sample holds a few counts of this clonotype. This chain links TRBV5-5 with TRBJ2-5, with 7 bases lining up with TRBD1. The CDR3 length is 16 residues. Germline values: CDR1 SGHKS, CDR2 YYEKEE (reference sequence). V lost 3 bases and J lost 5; bases outside the gene matches: 13. For the CDR3, the DNA is TGTGCCAGCAGCTCCTCAGACAGGGCTTTGTGGGAGACCCAGTACTTC. Amino acid sequence: CASSSSDRALWETQYF.

The chain is built from TRBV12-3 or TRBV12-4 and TRBJ1-3, with a possible D match to TRBD1 (6 bases). Trimming took off 7 bases at V and 0 bases at J, with 10 bases between the two ends. The CDR3 runs to 14 residues. CDR3 nucleotides: TGTGCCAGCATTTTGACAGGCTCTGGAAACACCATATATTTT. Translating it yields CASILTGSGNTIYF.

This chain connects TRBV4-1 to TRBJ2-7, with TRBD1 identical over 9 bases. The germline gives CDR1 MGHRA, CDR2 YSYEKL. The CDR3 sequence is 14 residues long. The ends lost 1 base at V and 4 bases at J; junction bases unmatched: 2. In DNA, the CDR3 is TGCGCCAGCAGCCAAGGGACAGGGGTTTACGAGCAGTACTTC. This gives the protein CASSQGTGVYEQYF.

This clonotype was observed a few times. V is TRBV4-1 and J is TRBJ2-7; 11 nucleotides agree with TRBD1. V dropped 4 bases and J dropped 2; count of bases not matched to a gene: 4. The germline V gene has CDR1 MGHRA and CDR2 YSYEKL. CDR3 length: 15 amino acids. The CDR3 coding sequence is TGCGCCAGCAGCCGGGGGACAGGGGGTACCTACGAGCAGTACTTC. Translated: CASSRGTGGTYEQYF.

CDR3 sequence reads: CASSTAFLNIQYF. CDR3 bases: TGTGCCAGCAGCACCGCCTTTCTAAACATTCAGTACTTC. The chain employs TRBV12-3 or TRBV12-4 and TRBJ2-4; no clear D. The CDR3 has 13 amino acids. V was cut by 6 bases and J by 6 bases, with 12 bases left in between.

This sequence joins TRBV11-3 and TRBJ1-1; the D gene is possibly TRBD1 (6 bases). Trimming took 2 bases from V and 0 from J, leaving 13 bases between them. CDR1 is SGHNT, CDR2 YENEEA, per germline. This CDR3 has 16 amino acids. CDR3 coding DNA: TGTGCCAGCAGCTTACCTTCGGGACACTTGAACACTGAAGCTTTCTTT. Its protein is CASSLPSGHLNTEAFF.

This clonotype was observed a few times. The CDR3, as DNA: TGTGCCAGCAGTTTCTCCGGGGGGGGTCCCTACGAGCAGTACTTC. Translation gives CASSFSGGGPYEQYF. The chain links TRBV6-5 to TRBJ2-7; TRBD2 matches at 8 bases. The CDR3 spans 15 residues. Losses at the gene ends were 4 bases for V and 2 bases for J; bases not matched to a gene: 7. Germline CDR1 is MNHEY and CDR2 is SVGAGI.

This clonotype was observed a handful of times. The V and J genes are TRBV12-3 or TRBV12-4 and TRBJ2-1; D unresolved. Trimming cost V 7 bases and J 4 bases, with 17 bases left between them. The CDR3 consists of 15 residues. Here the CDR3 DNA reads TGTGCCAGCACCCTGACACTCCACCTGTACAATGAGCAGTTCTTC. Translation: CASTLTLHLYNEQFF.

Many counts were recorded for this clonotype. The chain couples TRBV23-1 to TRBJ2-2; D tentatively fits TRBD1 or TRBD2 (5 bases each). TRBV23-1 is designated an ORF whose function remains uncertain. The ends were cut back, 3 bases at V and 5 bases at J, with 31 bases in the middle. The CDR3 consists of 21 residues. The CDR3, as DNA: TGCGCCAGCAGTCACCCCGGGACCCGCACGGATTCGACATACTCGACCGGGGAGCTGTTTTTT. Translating gives CASSHPGTRTDSTYSTGELFF.

This clonotype has ten or more counts. This chain uses TRBV7-9 with TRBJ1-2; 9 bases are a match to TRBD1. CDR1 and CDR2 from the germline V gene are SEHNR and FQNEAQ (reference sequence). CDR3 length: 12 residues. The V and J ends lost 5 bases and 7 bases, in that order; junction bases with no gene match: 2. The CDR3 nucleotides read TGTGCCAGCAGCCTGGGACAGGGTGGCTACACCTTC. It specifies CASSLGQGGYTF.

This clonotype appeared a few times. The CDR3 nucleotides are TGTGCCAGCAGCTTGTTTGATACGCTCCATGAGCAGTTCTTC. Translated: CASSLFDTLHEQFF. The V and J genes are TRBV7-6 and TRBJ2-1; no firm D call. Germline V gives CDR1 SGHVS, CDR2 FNYEAQ. V was clipped by 3 bases and J by 8 bases, with 14 bases between them. CDR3 size: 14 residues.

The chain carries TRBV30 and TRBJ1-1; D gene uncertain. Trimming cost V 0 bases and J 5 bases, with 22 bases left between them. The CDR3 has 17 amino acids. Germline CDR1 GTSNPN, CDR2 SVGIG (reference sequence). In DNA, the CDR3 is TGTGCCTGGAGTGTACGGGAGTACGTTACTCCGGGGACTGAAGCTTTCTTT. Encoded protein: CAWSVREYVTPGTEAFF.

The sample holds a few counts of this clonotype. The chain links TRBV2 to TRBJ1-2; no definite D call. Per the germline V gene, CDR1 is SNHLY and CDR2 is FYNNEI. The germline V and J ends were trimmed by 2 bases and 6 bases, with 13 bases remaining between them. The CDR3 runs to 14 residues. The CDR3 DNA is TGTGCCAGCAGTGAAAACAAATTAAACGATGGCTACACCTTC. It codes for CASSENKLNDGYTF.